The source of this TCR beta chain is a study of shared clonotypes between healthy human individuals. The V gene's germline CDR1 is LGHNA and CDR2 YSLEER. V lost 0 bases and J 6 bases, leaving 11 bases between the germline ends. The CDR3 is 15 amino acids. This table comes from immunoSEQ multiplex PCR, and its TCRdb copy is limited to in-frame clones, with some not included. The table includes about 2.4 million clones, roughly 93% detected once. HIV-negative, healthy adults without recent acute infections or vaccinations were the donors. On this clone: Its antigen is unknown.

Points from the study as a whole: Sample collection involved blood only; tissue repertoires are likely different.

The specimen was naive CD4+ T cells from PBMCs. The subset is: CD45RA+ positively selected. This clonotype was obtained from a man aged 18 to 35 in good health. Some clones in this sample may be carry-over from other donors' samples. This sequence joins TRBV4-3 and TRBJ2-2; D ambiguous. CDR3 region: CASSQEWPNAGELFF. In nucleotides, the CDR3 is TGCGCCAGCAGCCAAGAGTGGCCTAACGCCGGGGAGCTGTTTTTT.